This T cell receptor beta chain was retrieved from a study of stem cell transplantation in POMP-related autoinflammatory disease. Study at large: Before transplant, CD4+ T cells skewed naive and CD8+ proportions were low.

The CDR3 extends over 17 amino acids. CDR1 is SGHDN, CDR2 FVKESK, per germline. The V end lost 4 bases, the J end lost 1 base, and 18 bases lay between the germline ends. The repertoire was sequenced with immunoSEQ multiplex PCR; TCRdb's copy has only in-frame clones and lacks some. The data contain tens of thousands of clones, around 90% of them singletons. The clonotype comes from a human patient with POMP-related autoinflammation and immune dysregulation (PRAID). These T cells may partly come from the graft donor. The chain carries TRBV14 and TRBJ2-3; the D gene is possibly TRBD1 (5 bases). The sequencing here drew on CD4+ T cells from PBMCs, taken after stem cell transplantation. The CDR3 loop reads CASSPLLGRSGTDTQYF. CDR3 DNA sequence: TGTGCCAGCAGCCCCCTTTTGGGGCGGTCGGGCACAGATACGCAGTATTTT.